Included here is one T cell receptor (beta chain) sequence, with context. The sample belongs to a study of blood T cell repertoires in COVID-19. Study summary: The United States, Italy and Spain supplied acute and convalescent COVID-19 samples. T cells, B-cell-depleted T cells, or PBMCs provided the cDNA or gDNA that served as material.

Study processing details: Reference gene primers were amplified, and this amplification served to estimate nucleated cell counts. Clones were sequenced by immunoSEQ multiplex PCR, and TCRdb holds only the in-frame ones, with some missing. The DNA gave D and trimming, while V, J and clone size come from that table. The top ten hold roughly 2% of the sample, which has about 69,000 clones, more than 80% seen once. V lost 3 bases and J lost 0; bases outside the gene matches: 2. This CDR3 is 16 amino acids long. From germline, CDR1 is SGHVS and CDR2 FQNEAQ. The sequenced sample was peripheral blood. The chain is built from TRBV7-8 and TRBJ2-3, with 11 positions matching TRBD2. The sequence was obtained from a man in his thirties or forties with acute or convalescent COVID-19. CDR3 amino acids: CASSFWTSGSTDTQYF. The CDR3 DNA reads TGTGCCAGCAGCTTCTGGACTAGCGGGAGCACAGATACGCAGTATTTT.